The rows below give T cell receptor beta chains drawn from one sample of a study of blood T cell repertoires in COVID-19. Here immunoSEQ multiplex PCR was the method, and the copy in TCRdb shows in-frame clones only, minus some. The data contain about 64,000 clones, 86% of them singletons. Sequenced input: peripheral blood. Receptors originate from a man aged 35 to 55 with acute or convalescent COVID-19. Each CDR3 is given with its conserved first and last residue. D genes are given only for firm matches. Size tells how often a clone was seen (once, few, many) or the class of an expanded clone, and some rows leave it out.

TRBV4-2	TRBJ1-3	.	.	CASSLVGAGNTIYF	TGTGCCAGCAGCCTGGTAGGGGCTGGAAACACCATATATTTT
TRBV7-3	TRBJ2-1	.	TRBD1	CASSDRVNEQFF	TGTGCCAGCAGCGACAGGGTAAATGAGCAGTTCTTC
TRBV25-1	TRBJ2-7	.	.	CASSRRYEQYF	TGTGCCAGCTCCCGCCGGTACGAGCAGTACTTC
TRBV25-1	TRBJ2-6	.	TRBD1	CASSVAGTGFSGANVLTF	TGTGCCAGCAGTGTCGCCGGGACAGGGTTCTCTGGGGCCAACGTCCTGACTTTC
TRBV5-4	TRBJ2-1	.	TRBD2	CASSRSSGAVYNEQFF	TGTGCCAGCAGCCGATCCAGCGGGGCGGTCTACAATGAGCAGTTCTTC
TRBV6-5	TRBJ2-1	.	.	CASRRGGQYNEQFF	TGTGCCAGCAGGCGCGGGGGCCAATACAATGAGCAGTTCTTC
TRBV11-2	TRBJ2-2	.	.	CASSLGVHEGLFF	TGTGCCAGCAGCTTAGGCGTCCACGAGGGGCTGTTTTTT
TRBV18	TRBJ2-7	.	.	CASSPAWSSYEQYF	TGTGCCAGCTCACCGGCCTGGAGCTCCTACGAGCAGTACTTC
TRBV29-1	TRBJ2-3	once	.	CSVTEGQSTDTQYF	TGCAGCGTCACAGAGGGTCAAAGCACAGATACGCAGTATTTT
TRBV5-8	TRBJ1-1	few	.	CASSNWGPGNTEAFF	TGTGCCAGCAGCAATTGGGGCCCAGGGAACACTGAAGCTTTCTTT
TRBV11-2	TRBJ1-3	once	TRBD1	CASTFGTAGNTIYF	TGTGCCAGCACCTTTGGGACAGCTGGAAACACCATATATTTT
TRBV7-3	TRBJ2-7	.	.	CASSLNRDYEQYF	TGTGCCAGCAGCTTAAACAGGGACTACGAGCAGTACTTC
TRBV21-1	TRBJ2-7	.	.	CASSKEGIHRDRASYEQYF	TGTGCCAGCAGCAAAGAAGGAATCCACCGGGACAGGGCATCCTACGAGCAGTACTTC
TRBV6-5	TRBJ1-1	.	.	CASTRTGDGSEAFF	TGTGCCAGCACCCGTACAGGCGACGGATCTGAAGCTTTCTTT
TRBV29-1	TRBJ1-5	.	.	CSVSEGEGVYQPQHF	TGCAGCGTAAGCGAGGGTGAGGGAGTTTATCAGCCCCAGCATTTT
TRBV4-1	TRBJ1-2	.	TRBD1	CASSPGPTGQFYGYTF	TGCGCCAGCAGCCCGGGACCGACGGGACAGTTCTATGGCTACACCTTC
TRBV9	TRBJ1-1	.	TRBD1	CASGQTGGVGEAFF	TGTGCCAGCGGCCAAACAGGGGGGGTCGGTGAAGCTTTCTTT
TRBV12-3/TRBV12-4	TRBJ1-1	.	.	CASSNGQRGAFF	TGTGCCAGCAGTAACGGACAGAGAGGGGCTTTCTTT
TRBV28	TRBJ2-7	.	.	CASSLMGGEQYF	TGTGCCAGCAGTTTAATGGGGGGCGAGCAGTACTTC
TRBV11-3	TRBJ2-5	.	TRBD2	CASSLRGTSQETQYF	TGTGCCAGCAGCCTTCGAGGGACTAGTCAGGAGACCCAGTACTTC
TRBV7-8	TRBJ1-5	.	TRBD1	CASSKGGGQGFGQPQHF	TGTGCCAGCAGCAAAGGTGGGGGACAGGGCTTCGGTCAGCCCCAGCATTTT
TRBV7-2	TRBJ1-2	.	TRBD1	CASSFTGGANGYTF	TGTGCCAGCAGCTTTACAGGGGGCGCGAATGGCTACACCTTC
TRBV28	TRBJ2-7	.	TRBD2	CASLGGNEQYF	TGTGCCTCCCTGGGGGGGAACGAGCAGTACTTC
TRBV5-1	TRBJ1-6	.	TRBD1	CASRRTGPPSNSPLHF	TGCGCCAGCAGGAGGACAGGCCCCCCGAGTAATTCACCCCTCCACTTT
TRBV4-2	TRBJ2-7	once	.	CASSQERDSLYEQYF	TGTGCCAGCAGCCAAGAGCGGGACAGTCTTTACGAGCAGTACTTC
TRBV7-2	TRBJ2-3	.	TRBD2	CASSPGTSGGITDTQYF	TGTGCCAGCAGCCCAGGGACTAGCGGGGGAATAACAGATACGCAGTATTTT
TRBV6-5	TRBJ1-1	.	.	CASSPPVGARTEAFF	TGTGCCAGCAGTCCTCCAGTGGGGGCGCGCACTGAAGCTTTCTTT
TRBV11-3	TRBJ2-3	.	.	CASSLYRSTDTQYF	TGTGCCAGCAGCTTATACAGGAGCACAGATACGCAGTATTTT
TRBV25-1	TRBJ1-1	once	TRBD1	CASRGTGGTEAFF	TGTGCCAGCAGAGGGACAGGAGGGACTGAAGCTTTCTTT
TRBV2	TRBJ1-4	.	.	CASSRSGDEKLFF	TGTGCCAGCAGCCGATCCGGGGATGAAAAACTGTTTTTT
TRBV4-2	TRBJ1-6	.	.	CASSQDPEGGHSPLHF	TGTGCCAGCAGCCAAGATCCCGAGGGAGGTCATTCACCCCTCCACTTT
TRBV5-1	TRBJ1-1	.	.	CASSLEGILNTEAFF	TGCGCCAGCAGCTTGGAGGGGATCCTGAACACTGAAGCTTTCTTT
TRBV7-3	TRBJ1-2	.	.	CASSADRTYGYTF	TGTGCCAGCAGCGCTGACAGGACCTATGGCTACACCTTC
TRBV2	TRBJ2-7	.	.	CASRIYPWGDSNEQYF	TGTGCCAGCAGGATCTACCCCTGGGGGGATAGCAATGAGCAGTACTTC
TRBV10-3	TRBJ1-2	.	.	CAISVGRENYGYTF	TGTGCCATCAGTGTTGGCAGGGAAAACTATGGCTACACCTTC
TRBV9	TRBJ2-3	.	.	CASSLLGVGFDTQYF	TGTGCCAGCAGCCTCCTTGGAGTGGGTTTCGATACGCAGTATTTT
TRBV5-1	TRBJ2-1	.	.	CASSLAHNEQFF	TGCGCCAGCAGCTTGGCTCACAATGAGCAGTTCTTC
TRBV3-1/TRBV3-2	TRBJ2-3	once	.	CASSHRHLPQYF	TGTGCCAGCAGCCACCGCCACCTACCCCAGTATTTT
TRBV28	TRBJ1-2	.	TRBD1	CASSRGQIYGYTF	TGTGCCAGCAGCAGGGGGCAGATCTATGGCTACACCTTC
TRBV19	TRBJ1-2	.	.	CASSTNYGYTF	TGTGCCAGTAGTACTAATTATGGCTACACCTTC
TRBV24-1	TRBJ2-5	.	TRBD1	CATSDQTGAGETQYF	TGTGCCACCAGTGACCAAACAGGGGCCGGGGAGACCCAGTACTTC
TRBV19	TRBJ2-1	.	.	CASSLSRWNEQFF	TGTGCCAGTAGTCTTAGCCGGTGGAATGAGCAGTTCTTC
TRBV5-4	TRBJ2-1	.	.	CASSLNREFNEQFF	TGTGCCAGCAGCTTGAACAGGGAGTTCAATGAGCAGTTCTTC
TRBV19	TRBJ2-1	.	.	CATQPSDSHNEQFF	TGTGCCACCCAACCATCGGACAGCCACAATGAGCAGTTCTTC
TRBV6-5	TRBJ1-3	.	.	CASSYAQGSGNTIYF	TGTGCCAGCAGTTACGCACAGGGCTCTGGAAACACCATATATTTT
TRBV6-6	TRBJ1-1	.	.	CASSFPPTATEAFF	TGTGCCAGCAGTTTCCCGCCGACAGCGACTGAAGCTTTCTTT